A single sample gave rise to the 8 T cell receptor beta chains below, sequenced in a study of control samples from healthy donors and cancer patients. Profiled with immunoSEQ multiplex PCR; TCRdb holds only in-frame clones, not every one. The sample records about 170,000 clones, around 91% being singletons. Sample: blood. These receptors all come from a woman aged 25-40 years in good health.

This chain links TRBV19 with TRBJ2-7, with D possibly being TRBD1 (5 bases). This CDR3 region has 12 residues. Germline loops: CDR1 LNHDA, CDR2 SQIVND (reference sequence). The V gene lost 3 bases and the J gene lost 5 bases, with 8 bases spanning the gap. The DNA of the CDR3 is TGTGCCAGTAGTATTCCAGGGAACGAGCAGTACTTC. Protein: CASSIPGNEQYF. Complete variable domain (other parts from reference TRBV19 and TRBJ2-7): DGGITQSPKYLFRKEGQNVTLSCEQNLNHDAMYWYRQDPGQGLRLIYYSQIVNDFQKGDIAEGYSVSREKKESFPLTVTSAQKNPTAFYLCASSIPGNEQYFGPGTRLTVT.

The chain uses TRBV7-9 and TRBJ1-5; D is possibly TRBD1 (5 bases). CDR3 length: 15 amino acids. Trimming took off 2 bases at V and 0 bases at J, with 8 bases between the two ends. From germline, CDR1 is SEHNR and CDR2 FQNEAQ (reference sequence). The CDR3 sequence is CASSLSGYSNQPQHF. CDR3 DNA: TGTGCCAGCAGCTTATCAGGGTATAGCAATCAGCCCCAGCATTTT.

With regard to this clone: Other nucleotide sequences from this sample produce the same CDR3. The chain couples TRBV18 to TRBJ2-7; D may be TRBD1 or TRBD2 (5 bases each). CDR1 and CDR2 (germline): KGHSH, LQKENI. The CDR3 runs 12 residues. Trimming removed 2 bases at V and 3 bases at J, with 5 bases between. CDR3 DNA sequence: TGTGCCAGCTCACCAGGGGGCTACGAGCAGTACTTC. It yields the protein CASSPGGYEQYF.

CDR3 residues: CASSTGQRKKLFF. The CDR3 region has the DNA TGTGCCAGCAGTACCGGACAAAGGAAAAAACTGTTTTTT. The V call is TRBV28, the J call TRBJ1-4, with TRBD1 as a possible D gene (5 bases). Deletions cut 5 bases from V and 9 bases from J, with 13 bases between. The CDR3 extends over 13 amino acids. Germline V CDR1 and CDR2: MDHEN, SYDVKM.

The chain couples TRBV28 to TRBJ2-7; D is uncertain. This CDR3 is 12 amino acids long. Trimming left V 6 bases short and J 3 bases short, with 9 bases between. Germline V CDR1 and CDR2: MDHEN, SYDVKM. Here the CDR3 reads CASSNRYYEQYF. Written as DNA, the CDR3 is TGTGCCAGCAGCAATAGGTACTACGAGCAGTACTTC.

The gene calls are TRBV10-3 and TRBJ2-1, with 10 bases aligning to TRBD2. With V trimmed by 6 bases and J by 7 bases, 3 bases remained unmatched. Germline loops: CDR1 ENHRY, CDR2 SYGVKD. The CDR3 length is 13 residues. CDR3 sequence (DNA): TGTGCCATCAGACCTAGCGGGGGAAATGAGCAGTTCTTC. Translated, it gives CAIRPSGGNEQFF.

The rearrangement uses TRBV7-2 and TRBJ1-2, with 9 bases fitting TRBD1. The CDR3 totals 15 residues. The germline V gene has CDR1 SGHTA and CDR2 FQGNSA. Trimming cost V 2 bases and J 4 bases; bases outside gene matches: 5. The CDR3 sequence is CASSLSGTGLYGYTF. DNA of the CDR3: TGTGCCAGCAGCTTATCCGGGACAGGGCTCTATGGCTACACCTTC.

The chain is built from TRBV28 and TRBJ2-5; D unclear. The V and J ends lost 4 bases and 5 bases respectively, with 2 bases between them. The CDR3 spans 10 residues. The germline V gene has CDR1 MDHEN and CDR2 SYDVKM. The CDR3, as DNA: TGTGCCAGCAGTTCGGAGACCCAGTACTTC. Protein: CASSSETQYF.